This passage covers 19 T cell receptor beta chains from one sample sequenced in a study of spatial heterogeneity in lung cancer. As to time point: sample taken at primary tumor resection. Tumor, nontumor lung or frozen PBMC supplied whole RNA that was sequenced unsorted. One entry per CDR3 protein results from TCRdb running MiXCR on the 5' RACE reads. The sample lists some 44,000 distinct CDR3 sequences, roughly an eighth seen once, with about 60% in the top ten. The sample was PBMCs, taken at surgery. The receptors shown here come from a male donor with early-stage non-small cell lung cancer.

This clonotype appeared many times. The rearrangement uses TRBV11-2 and TRBJ2-5; TRBD1 is a possible D gene (6 bases). Germline values: CDR1 SGHAT, CDR2 FQNNGV. V was pared by 3 bases and J by 4 bases, with 12 bases between. The CDR3 totals 14 residues. CDR3 protein: CASSFLQGRETQYF. CDR3 DNA sequence: TGTGCCAGCAGCTTCCTTCAGGGGCGAGAGACCCAGTACTTC.

There are many counts of this clonotype. This chain joins TRBV29-1 and TRBJ1-4; D gene uncertain. The CDR3 is 14 residues long. Germline assignment: CDR1 SQVTM and CDR2 ANQGSEA. The V and J ends lost 6 bases and 2 bases respectively, with 13 bases between them. The CDR3 loop reads CSVRLGFTNEKLFF. The CDR3 DNA reads TGCAGCGTCCGGTTGGGGTTCACTAATGAAAAACTGTTTTTT.

The rearrangement links TRBV25-1 to TRBJ2-7; 10 nucleotides agree with TRBD1. CDR3 length: 13 amino acids. In germline, CDR1 is MGHDK, CDR2 SYGVNS. J was trimmed by 7 bases and V by 1 base; bases with no gene match: 1. CDR3 amino acids: CASSELGQGEQYF. CDR3 DNA: TGTGCCAGCAGTGAATTGGGACAGGGGGAGCAGTACTTC.

This clonotype was seen ten or more times. This chain uses TRBV5-1 with TRBJ2-5; D perhaps matches TRBD1 (5 bases). Deletions cut 0 bases from V and 0 bases from J, with 9 bases between. The CDR3 sequence is 15 residues long. Germline-derived CDR1 and CDR2 are SGHRS and YFSETQ. In DNA form, the CDR3 reads TGCGCCAGCAGCTTGGCAGGGTTCTACCAAGAGACCCAGTACTTC. Residues: CASSLAGFYQETQYF.

This clonotype occurred many times. The V and J genes are TRBV18 and TRBJ2-5, with 7 nucleotides matching TRBD1. The junction had 4 bases not matched to a gene; V was cut back by 0 bases and J by 3 bases. The germline gives CDR1 KGHSH, CDR2 LQKENI. This CDR3 region has 15 residues. The CDR3 bases are TGTGCCAGCTCACCACCGACAGGGTGGGAAGAGACCCAGTACTTC. Translating it yields CASSPPTGWEETQYF.

This clonotype was counted many times. This chain uses TRBV7-9 with TRBJ1-4; D is perhaps TRBD1 (5 bases). V gave up 6 bases and J gave up 6 bases, with 14 bases separating them. There are 14 residues in the CDR3. Per germline, CDR1 SEHNR and CDR2 FQNEAQ (reference sequence). The CDR3: CASRGRQPDEKLFF. CDR3 sequence (DNA): TGTGCCAGCAGGGGGAGACAGCCTGATGAAAAACTGTTTTTT. Supplemented by reference TRBV7-9 and TRBJ1-4, the full variable domain reads DTGVSQNPRHKITKRGQNVTFRCDPISEHNRLYWYRQTLGQGPEFLTYFQNEAQLEKSRLLSDRFSAERPKGSFSTLEIQRTEQGDSAMYLCASRGRQPDEKLFFGSGTQLSVL.

This clonotype has more than one count but fewer than ten. The chain has TRBV6-5 and TRBJ1-1, with a weak D call TRBD1 (5 bases). Trimming stripped 6 bases from V and 6 bases from J, with 20 bases between. The CDR3 spans 15 residues. The germline V gene has CDR1 MNHEY and CDR2 SVGAGI. The CDR3 spells CASSEGTGFVAEAFF. In DNA, the CDR3 is TGTGCCAGCAGCGAGGGTACAGGCTTTGTAGCTGAAGCTTTCTTT.

This clonotype was observed at least ten times. V usage is TRBV20-1 and J usage is TRBJ2-1; 12 nucleotides match TRBD2. The junction had 11 bases not matched to a gene; V was cut back by 5 bases and J by 6 bases. CDR3 length: 16 amino acids. Germline lookup yields CDR1 DFQATT and CDR2 SNEGSKA (reference sequence). The CDR3 coding sequence is TGCAGTGCTGCCGGCGCTAGCGGGAGGGCCCGCAATGAGCAGTTCTTC. It translates to CSAAGASGRARNEQFF.

V gene TRBV5-1 combines with J gene TRBJ2-3; 9 bases line up with TRBD1. Germline V gives CDR1 SGHRS, CDR2 YFSETQ. This CDR3 region has 16 residues. Germline trimming cut 2 bases from V and 3 bases from J; bases unmatched to any gene: 7. The CDR3 DNA reads as TGCGCCAGCAGCTTTTCCCGGGACAGGGCTACAGATACGCAGTATTTT. It codes for CASSFSRDRATDTQYF.

This clonotype was found many times. The rearrangement links TRBV20-1 to TRBJ2-3, with D unclear. Germline lookup yields CDR1 DFQATT and CDR2 SNEGSKA (reference sequence). This CDR3 is built from 15 residues. V was clipped by 3 bases and J by 4 bases, with 17 bases between them. In DNA, the CDR3 is TGCAGTGCTAGGTCCTTCCTTCAACGAGCAGATACGCAGTATTTT. Translation: CSARSFLQRADTQYF.

This clonotype was picked up many times. The chain carries TRBV10-3 and TRBJ2-1; 9 bases fit TRBD2. The CDR3 extends over 15 amino acids. Trimming took 3 bases from V and 7 from J; bases not matched to a gene: 7. CDR1 and CDR2 (germline): ENHRY, SYGVKD. The CDR3 loop reads CAISEPTSGRNEQFF. For the CDR3, the DNA is TGTGCCATCAGTGAACCGACTAGCGGAAGGAATGAGCAGTTCTTC.

This clonotype was counted ten times or more. This sequence joins TRBV3-1 and TRBJ2-7; the D is unclear. Germline CDR1 is LGHDT and CDR2 is YNNKEL (reference sequence). The CDR3 has 17 amino acids. V was cut by 0 bases and J by 3 bases, with 18 bases left in between. CDR3 DNA sequence: TGTGCCAGCAGCCAAGATCTGCACAGCTCCATTCACTACGAGCAGTACTTC. Its protein is CASSQDLHSSIHYEQYF.

The table lists this clonotype with many counts. V usage is TRBV28 and J usage is TRBJ1-5; 9 positions match TRBD1. The J segment lost 5 bases and the V segment lost 5 bases, leaving 7 bases of the junction unmatched. The CDR3 loop spans 15 amino acids. Germline lookup yields CDR1 MDHEN and CDR2 SYDVKM. The DNA of the CDR3 is TGTGCCAGCAGTCGCCCACAGGGGGCCTATCAGCCCCAGCATTTT. It codes for CASSRPQGAYQPQHF.

The chain links TRBV4-1 to TRBJ1-1; 8 nucleotides align to TRBD1. Germline V lookup: CDR1 MGHRA, CDR2 YSYEKL. Unmatched junction bases numbered 12, after V lost 1 base and J lost 2 bases. CDR3 length: 18 amino acids. The CDR3 loop is CASSQAPDREGLNTEAFF. In nucleotides, the CDR3 is TGCGCCAGCAGCCAAGCTCCGGACAGGGAAGGATTAAACACTGAAGCTTTCTTT.

In this sample, this clonotype turned up a few times. The CDR3 sequence: CASRRLAGGLDNEQFF. The CDR3 DNA is TGTGCCAGTAGGAGACTAGCGGGAGGCCTCGACAATGAGCAGTTCTTC. The chain couples TRBV19 to TRBJ2-1; 13 bases fit TRBD2. The CDR3 spans 16 residues. Trimming took 6 bases from V and 5 from J; bases not matched to a gene: 7. CDR1 and CDR2 from the germline V gene are LNHDA and SQIVND (reference sequence).

This clonotype was counted only a few times. The chain recombines TRBV20-1 with TRBJ2-7, with 9 bases lining up with TRBD2. The V and J ends lost 0 bases and 0 bases, in that order; junction bases with no gene match: 3. Germline lookup yields CDR1 DFQATT and CDR2 SNEGSKA (reference sequence). CDR3 size: 15 residues. In DNA form, the CDR3 reads TGCAGTGCTAGAGAACTAGCGGGTCTCTCCTACGAGCAGTACTTC. It codes for CSARELAGLSYEQYF.

This clonotype was counted at least ten times. V is TRBV28 and J is TRBJ1-5; TRBD1 agrees at 9 bases. Germline lookup yields CDR1 MDHEN and CDR2 SYDVKM. The CDR3 length is 15 residues. The J segment lost 6 bases and the V segment lost 6 bases, leaving 9 bases of the junction unmatched. The CDR3: CASSEQGAGGQPQHF. The DNA for the CDR3 is TGTGCCAGCAGCGAACAGGGGGCCGGTGGTCAGCCCCAGCATTTT.

This chain joins TRBV6-2 or TRBV6-3 and TRBJ1-1; D gene uncertain. Trimming removed 6 bases at V and 10 bases at J, with 12 bases between. In germline, CDR1 is MNHEY, CDR2 SVGEGT. This CDR3 has 11 amino acids. CDR3 bases: TGTGCCAGCAGACAAACAGAGACAGCTTTCTTT. Translation gives CASRQTETAFF.

This clonotype was seen ten or more times. The chain has TRBV9 and TRBJ2-3, with D uncertain. Germline values: CDR1 SGDLS, CDR2 YYNGEE. CDR3 length: 15 residues. V was clipped by 1 base and J by 0 bases, with 9 bases between them. In DNA, the CDR3 is TGTGCCAGCAGCGTAATGTACACCAGCACAGATACGCAGTATTTT. Encoded protein: CASSVMYTSTDTQYF.